Presented here are 16 T cell receptor beta chains from one specimen sequenced in a study of cytomegalovirus exposure and HLA in healthy donors. The PCR was carried out with 60 Vbeta primers and 13 Jbeta primers. Measured with immunoSEQ multiplex PCR; TCRdb has only the in-frame clones, and not every one. This table has 100,000 to 120,000 clones, 86% appearing once. The material sequenced was PBMCs. All receptors derive from a man in his forties in good health and CMV-seronegative.

This chain joins TRBV28 and TRBJ2-7; D gene uncertain. The CDR3 consists of 12 residues. Germline loops: CDR1 MDHEN, CDR2 SYDVKM. Between the trimmed V and J ends, which lost 8 bases and 4 bases, there was a span of 12 bases. The CDR3 coding sequence is TGTGCCAGCTCGTTTCAGAATTACGAGCAGTACTTC. This translates into CASSFQNYEQYF.

The gene calls are TRBV15 and TRBJ2-5, with D tentatively TRBD2 (5 bases). Looked up from germline, CDR1 is LNHNV and CDR2 is YYDKDF (reference sequence). The CDR3 extends over 19 amino acids. Between the trimmed V and J ends, which lost 1 base and 4 bases, there was a span of 25 bases. CDR3 in DNA: TGTGCCACCAGCAGAGCAGTCGGGGTGTCTAAATCTTGGGGAGAGACCCAGTACTTC. Protein product: CATSRAVGVSKSWGETQYF. Variable domain in full (rest from reference TRBV15 and TRBJ2-5): DAMVIQNPRYQVTQFGKPVTLSCSQTLNHNVMYWYQQKSSQAPKLLFHYYDKDFNNEADTPDNFQSRRPNTSFCFLDIRSPGLGDTAMYLCATSRAVGVSKSWGETQYFGPGTRLLVL.

V and J are TRBV25-1 and TRBJ2-6, with 9 positions matching TRBD1. Germline CDR1 is MGHDK and CDR2 is SYGVNS. V lost 8 bases, J lost 0 bases, and 5 bases stayed unmatched. This CDR3 has 16 amino acids. The CDR3 coding sequence is TGTGCCAGCTCCAGACAGGGGGTCTCTGGGGCCAACGTCCTGACTTTC. Translating gives CASSRQGVSGANVLTF.

Remarks on this clone: The identical CDR3 is also encoded by other nucleotide sequences in the sample. The rearrangement joins TRBV7-6 to TRBJ1-5; the D gene is possibly TRBD1 (6 bases). The V end was cut by 1 base, the J end by 4 bases, with 8 bases between. The CDR3 spans 14 residues. Germline CDR1 reads SGHVS; CDR2 reads FNYEAQ. The DNA of the CDR3 is TGTGCCAGCAGCTTAGAACAGGGAAATCAGCCCCAGCATTTT. Its translation: CASSLEQGNQPQHF.

V gene TRBV7-8 combines with J gene TRBJ1-1; perhaps TRBD1 as D (6 bases). The CDR3 is 13 amino acids. The germline V gene encodes CDR1 SGHVS and CDR2 FQNEAQ. V lost 3 bases to trimming and J lost 3 bases, with 8 bases between them. The DNA for the CDR3 is TGTGCCAGCAGCTTCACAGGGTACACTGAAGCTTTCTTT. Its translation is CASSFTGYTEAFF. Drawing the rest from reference TRBV7-8 and TRBJ1-1, the complete variable domain is GAGVSQSPRYKVAKRGQDVALRCDPISGHVSLFWYQQALGQGPEFLTYFQNEAQLDKSGLPSDRFFAERPEGSVSTLKIQRTQQEDSAVYLCASSFTGYTEAFFGQGTRLTVV.

Worth noting for this clone: Other DNA sequences in this sample translate to the same CDR3. This chain joins TRBV5-1 and TRBJ1-6; TRBD1 is a possible D gene (5 bases). In germline, CDR1 is SGHRS, CDR2 YFSETQ. There are 14 residues in the CDR3. V was pared by 0 bases and J by 9 bases, with 10 bases between. This CDR3 reads CASSLGQGGSPLHF. The CDR3 DNA is TGCGCCAGCAGCTTGGGGCAGGGAGGTTCACCCCTCCACTTT.

This sequence joins TRBV5-1 and TRBJ2-7; 8 bases agree with TRBD1. CDR1 and CDR2 from the germline V gene are SGHRS and YFSETQ. This CDR3 is built from 16 residues. Trimming removed 0 bases from V and 0 bases from J; junction bases left unmatched: 5. The CDR3 sequence: CASSLGGTGASYEQYF. The CDR3 DNA reads TGCGCCAGCAGCTTGGGTGGGACAGGCGCCTCCTACGAGCAGTACTTC.

This clone has a single count. The chain combines TRBV5-6 with TRBJ2-5; a possible D gene is TRBD1 (6 bases). Germline V CDR1 and CDR2: SGHDT, YYEEEE. CDR3 length equals 13 residues. V dropped 5 bases and J dropped 4 bases, with 12 bases sitting between them. Written as DNA, the CDR3 is TGTGCCAGCAGATACAGGGTTTCAGAGACCCAGTACTTC. Its protein product is CASRYRVSETQYF.

The rearrangement uses TRBV7-9 and TRBJ1-5, with 7 bases matching TRBD1. The J segment lost 3 bases and the V segment lost 5 bases, leaving 4 bases of the junction unmatched. The CDR3 runs 14 residues. Looked up from germline, CDR1 is SEHNR and CDR2 is FQNEAQ (reference sequence). CDR3 sequence: CASSPGGNNQPQHF. CDR3 DNA sequence: TGTGCCAGCAGCCCAGGGGGAAACAATCAGCCCCAGCATTTT.

The table lists this clone with a few counts. CDR3 DNA: TGTGCCAGCAGCTGGGACAGTACTAACGGGGAGCTGTTTTTT. It is translated as CASSWDSTNGELFF. This chain connects TRBV7-2 to TRBJ2-2; 7 bases match TRBD1. V shed 4 bases and J 7 bases; nucleotides not matched to a gene: 6. The CDR3 loop spans 14 amino acids. CDR1 SGHTA and CDR2 FQGNSA come from the germline V gene.

The V and J genes are TRBV7-2 and TRBJ1-2; D not certain. V lost 4 bases and J 4 bases, leaving 10 bases between the germline ends. The CDR3 contains 13 residues. Germline V gene sequence: CDR1 SGHTA, CDR2 FQGNSA. The DNA of the CDR3 is TGTGCCAGCAGCTCTCGTAGAAGCTATGGCTACACCTTC. This encodes CASSSRRSYGYTF.

The genes are TRBV6-5 and TRBJ1-2, with 7 bases that match TRBD1. The germline V gene has CDR1 MNHEY and CDR2 SVGAGI. V was clipped by 4 bases and J by 1 base; unmatched bases: 9. The CDR3 length is 16 residues. The CDR3 DNA reads as TGTGCCAGCAGTTCTCCACAGACAGGGTTTAACTATGGCTACACCTTC. This codes for CASSSPQTGFNYGYTF.

The CDR3 protein is CASSFTTGMNTEAFF. CDR3 DNA sequence: TGCGCCAGCAGCTTCACGACAGGGATGAACACTGAAGCTTTCTTT. The rearrangement uses TRBV5-1 and TRBJ1-1, with 7 nucleotides matching TRBD1. Per germline, CDR1 SGHRS and CDR2 YFSETQ. V was pared by 2 bases and J by 0 bases, with 4 bases of the junction left unmatched. The CDR3 has 15 amino acids.

The J gene is TRBJ2-1, the V gene TRBV15; 11 bases fit TRBD1. Germline V gene lookup returns CDR1 LNHNV and CDR2 YYDKDF (reference sequence). After removal of 9 bases from V and 8 bases from J, the junction contained 6 bases not matched to a gene. The CDR3 length is 13 residues. CDR3 DNA sequence: TGTGCCACTCTGGGACAGGGGGTCCATGAGCAGTTCTTC. It encodes CATLGQGVHEQFF. Filled out from reference TRBV15 and TRBJ2-1, the complete variable domain reads DAMVIQNPRYQVTQFGKPVTLSCSQTLNHNVMYWYQQKSSQAPKLLFHYYDKDFNNEADTPDNFQSRRPNTSFCFLDIRSPGLGDTAMYLCATLGQGVHEQFFGPGTRLTVL.

About this clone itself: The junction shows a germline mismatch at one end, possibly a read error. The sample has other DNA sequences that encode this CDR3 too. The genes are TRBV5-1 and TRBJ1-6, with D possibly being TRBD1 (6 bases). Germline V CDR1 and CDR2: SGHRS, YFSETQ. There are 14 residues in the CDR3. For the CDR3, the DNA is TGCGCCAGCAGCTTGGACAGGGCGTATTCACCCCTCCATTTT. It encodes CASSLDRAYSPLHF. The variable domain in full, with the rest retrieved from reference TRBV5-1 and TRBJ1-6, is KAGVTQTPRYLIKTRGQQVTLSCSPISGHRSVSWYQQTPGQGLQFLFEYFSETQRNKGNFPGRFSGRQFSNSRSEMNVSTLELGDSALYLCASSLDRAYSPLHFGNGTRLTVT.

The CDR3 region has the DNA TGTGCCAGCAGCCTTAGCGGGGGCTTCTACAATGAGCAGTTCTTC. Translated: CASSLSGGFYNEQFF. V gene TRBV7-2 combines with J gene TRBJ2-1; TRBD2 matches 9 bases. Per the germline V gene, CDR1 is SGHTA and CDR2 is FQGNSA. The ends lost 5 bases at V and 3 bases at J; junction bases unmatched: 5. The CDR3 contains 15 residues.